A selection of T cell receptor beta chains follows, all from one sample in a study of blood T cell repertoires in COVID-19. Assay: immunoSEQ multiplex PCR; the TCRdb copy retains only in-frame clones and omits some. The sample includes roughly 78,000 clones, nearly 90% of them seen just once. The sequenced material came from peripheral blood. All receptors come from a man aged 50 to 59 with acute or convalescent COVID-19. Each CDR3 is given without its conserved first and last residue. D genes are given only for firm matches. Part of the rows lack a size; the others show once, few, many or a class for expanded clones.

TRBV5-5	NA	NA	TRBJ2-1	ASSLDSRGREQF
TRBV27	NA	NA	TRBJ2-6	ASSPQNSGANVLT
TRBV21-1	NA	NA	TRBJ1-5	ASSTRDREGSHGNQPQH
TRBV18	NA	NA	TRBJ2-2	ASSPPGRPNTGELF
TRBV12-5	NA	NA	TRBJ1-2	ASGRGGNYGYT
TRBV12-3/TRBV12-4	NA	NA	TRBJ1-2	ASSLSRVAGYT
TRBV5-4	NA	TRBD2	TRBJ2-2	ASSLEAGGQTGELF
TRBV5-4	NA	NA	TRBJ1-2	ASSRWVSGRDYGYT
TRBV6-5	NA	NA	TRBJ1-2	ASSSLRATSGYGYT
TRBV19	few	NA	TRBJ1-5	ASSRDPGSRQPQH
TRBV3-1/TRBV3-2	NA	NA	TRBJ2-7	ASSQPPLNEQY
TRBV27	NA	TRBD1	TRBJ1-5	ASRDRNQPQH
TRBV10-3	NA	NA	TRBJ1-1	AISEWAGVAEAF
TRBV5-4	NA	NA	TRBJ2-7	ASSLDSRTYEQY
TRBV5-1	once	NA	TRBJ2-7	ASSSIRGIHEQY
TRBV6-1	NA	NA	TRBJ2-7	ASSEYSSYEQY
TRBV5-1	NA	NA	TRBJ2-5	ASSTMTDQETQY
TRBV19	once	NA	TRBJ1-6	ASSIVEVDTSTSSPLH
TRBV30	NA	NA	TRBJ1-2	AWTWHYGYT
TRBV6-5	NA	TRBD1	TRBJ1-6	ASSYSPGQGNSPLH
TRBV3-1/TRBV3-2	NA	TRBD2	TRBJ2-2	ASSHPEGGGGASAGELF
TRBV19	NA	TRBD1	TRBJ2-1	ASSLDRAQF
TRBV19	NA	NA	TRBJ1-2	ASSIDSGIYGYT
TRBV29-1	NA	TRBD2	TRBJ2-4	SVEPSGGAKNIQY
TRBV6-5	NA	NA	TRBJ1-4	ASSRGTNEKLF
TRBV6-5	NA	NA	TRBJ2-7	ASSLGVGLEQY
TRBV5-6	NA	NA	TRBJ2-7	ASSSRTAEQY
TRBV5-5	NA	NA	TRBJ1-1	ASSLGQLGNTEAF
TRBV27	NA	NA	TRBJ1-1	ASSFKGMNTEAF
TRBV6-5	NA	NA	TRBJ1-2	ASRGSSAGYGYT
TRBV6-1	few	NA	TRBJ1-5	ASSEWQNQPQH
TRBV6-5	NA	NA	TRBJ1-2	ASRGSGYGYT
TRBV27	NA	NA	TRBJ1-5	ASSLKADSSNQPQH
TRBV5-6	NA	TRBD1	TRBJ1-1	ASSLWGTGDTEAF
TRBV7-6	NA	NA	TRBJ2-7	ASSLQQGPYEQY
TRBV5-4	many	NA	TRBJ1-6	ASSYRTPDNSPLH
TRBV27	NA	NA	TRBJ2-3	ASSLWGRTDTQY
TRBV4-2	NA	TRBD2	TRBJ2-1	ASSPPAGEAYNEQF
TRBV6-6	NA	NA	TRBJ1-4	ASRAEGSSEKLF
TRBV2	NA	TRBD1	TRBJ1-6	ASRGLRQGQGSPLH
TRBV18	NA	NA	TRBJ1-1	ASSQREGVDTEAF